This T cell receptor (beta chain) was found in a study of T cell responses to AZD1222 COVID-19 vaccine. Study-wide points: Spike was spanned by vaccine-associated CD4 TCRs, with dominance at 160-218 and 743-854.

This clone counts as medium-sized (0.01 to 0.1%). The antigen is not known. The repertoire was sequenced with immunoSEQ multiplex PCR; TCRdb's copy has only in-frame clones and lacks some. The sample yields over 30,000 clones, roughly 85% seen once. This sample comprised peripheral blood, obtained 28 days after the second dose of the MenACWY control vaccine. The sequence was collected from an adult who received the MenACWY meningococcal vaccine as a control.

The CDR3 nucleotides are TGTGCCAGCAGTTTAGAACAGGGGGCGAAAGATACGCAGTATTTT. It translates to CASSLEQGAKDTQYF. The genes are TRBV28 and TRBJ2-3, with TRBD1 matching over 9 bases. The CDR3 has 15 amino acids. V trimming: 2 bases; J trimming: 5 bases; junction bases outside the gene matches: 5. Germline CDR1 is MDHEN and CDR2 is SYDVKM. Combining the CDR3 with reference TRBV28 and TRBJ2-3 gives the whole variable domain DVKVTQSSRYLVKRTGEKVFLECVQDMDHENMFWYRQDPGLGLRLIYFSYDVKMKEKGDIPEGYSVSREKKERFSLILESASTNQTSMYLCASSLEQGAKDTQYFGPGTRLTVL.